The present T cell receptor beta chain was sequenced within a study of cytomegalovirus exposure and HLA in healthy donors. Study findings and constraints: Within an earlier analysis, most TCR beta V segments proved productive either about 90% or about 30% of the time. Reported results showed that the classifier diagnosed cytomegalovirus status with high specificity and sensitivity. A later analysis found common viral pathogens apparently linked to several of the most significant clusters.

The sample holds one count of this clone. Antigen: not known. The V segment lost 10 bases and the J segment 1 base; nucleotides outside the gene matches: 4. The CDR3 covers 14 residues. Germline CDR1 is ENHRY and CDR2 is SYGVKD. Use of 60 Vbeta and 13 Jbeta primers characterized the PCR. Libraries were prepared by immunoSEQ multiplex PCR; TCRdb keeps only in-frame clonotypes and omits some of them. The sample records about 160,000 clones, about 80% being singletons. The rearrangement uses TRBV10-3 and TRBJ2-2, with 9 bases identical to TRBD2. The receptor comes from a man between 18 and 29 years old in good health and CMV-seropositive. Sequencing was done on a sample of PBMCs. The CDR3 coding sequence is TGTGCCAGTCAGACTAGCGGGAACACCGGGGAGCTGTTTTTT. Translation: CASQTSGNTGELFF.